This TCR beta chain was observed in a study of T cell changes during pregnancy in multiple sclerosis. V was clipped by 2 bases and J by 0 bases; unmatched bases: 19. This CDR3 has 20 amino acids. Looked up from germline, CDR1 is SGHRS and CDR2 is YFSETQ. The protocol was immunoSEQ multiplex PCR, while the TCRdb copy is restricted to in-frame clones and leaves out a portion. The sample contains 110,000 or so clones, approximately 93% of which appear only once. The chain is built from TRBV5-1 and TRBJ2-7; 8 nucleotides agree with TRBD2. The sequence was collected from a female donor with multiple sclerosis, enrolled in a pregnancy study. The material was peripheral blood, obtained before pregnancy. CDR3 amino acids: CASSLRGGSGKLTSSYEQYF. The CDR3 DNA reads as TGCGCCAGCAGCTTACGTGGAGGTAGCGGGAAGTTAACCTCCTCCTACGAGCAGTACTTC.